A single sample gave rise to the 24 T cell receptor beta chains below, sequenced in a study of regulatory T cells in long-lasting Graves disease. Construction of the TCR beta libraries employed iRepertoire HTBI primers in conjunction with Arm-PCR of CDR3 regions. From the multiplex PCR reads, TCRdb called clonotypes with MiXCR, one entry per CDR3 protein. The profile shows some 410,000 distinct CDR3 sequences, less than 20% of them singletons. Time point of the sample: newly diagnosed GD, antithyroid drugs for less than 3 months. The TCR library used RNA extracted from PBMCs. These data were also reused for a study on T cells in Graves' hyperthyroidism and ophthalmopathy.

The sample in question was peripheral blood mononuclear cells (PBMCs), obtained at new diagnosis, from a patient treated with antithyroid drugs. The receptors originated from a woman younger than 45 with Graves disease.

V gene TRBV28 combines with J gene TRBJ2-5; D may be TRBD1 or TRBD2 (6 bases each). Germline V gives CDR1 MDHEN, CDR2 SYDVKM. The length of the CDR3 is 18 residues. V lost 6 bases to trimming and J lost 4 bases, with 27 bases between them. This CDR3 reads CASSRELGHHSAGETQYF. DNA of the CDR3: TGTGCCAGCAGCCGAGAGTTGGGACACCACTCAGCGGGAGAGACCCAGTACTTC.

This clonotype was observed many times. The DNA of the CDR3 is TGTGCCAGCAACGAGGGGGGGGACACCGGGGAGCTGTTTTTT. Translating it yields CASNEGGDTGELFF. V and J are TRBV7-2 and TRBJ2-2; possible D gene TRBD2, 7 bases. CDR3 length equals 14 residues. Trimming took off 7 bases at V and 3 bases at J, with 12 bases between the two ends. CDR1 and CDR2 (germline): SGHTA, FQGNSA.

This clonotype came up many times. The chain uses TRBV7-2 and TRBJ1-1; 10 bases fit TRBD1. Trimming took 5 bases from V and 10 from J; bases not matched to a gene: 7. Germline assignment: CDR1 SGHTA and CDR2 FQGNSA. The CDR3 has 13 residues. The CDR3 DNA is TGTGCCAGCAGCCTAGGACAGGGGGTGACAGCTTTCTTT. Translated: CASSLGQGVTAFF.

This clonotype has just a few counts. This chain joins TRBV24-1 and TRBJ2-2; 8 bases fit TRBD1. This CDR3 is 16 amino acids long. Trimming cost V 3 bases and J 5 bases; bases outside gene matches: 7. Germline V gene data show CDR1 as KGHDR and CDR2 as SFDVKD. CDR3 DNA sequence: TGTGCCACCAGTGATATGACAGGGGAGTGGACCGGGGAGCTGTTTTTT. Its translation is CATSDMTGEWTGELFF.

This clonotype was counted at least ten times. The V and J genes are TRBV6-1 and TRBJ1-2; D ambiguous. Germline V CDR1 and CDR2: MNHNS, SASEGT. Trimming shortened V by 7 bases and J by 0 bases, and 12 bases separated the two germline ends. The CDR3 covers 14 residues. The CDR3 reads CASTRPGANYGYTF. The CDR3 DNA reads as TGTGCCAGCACCCGACCCGGTGCTAACTATGGCTACACCTTC.

About this clonotype itself: A much larger clone sits a single nucleotide away, making a read error possible. V and J are TRBV5-1 and TRBJ1-4; TRBD1 is a possible D gene (5 bases). There are 16 residues in the CDR3. Germline V gene lookup returns CDR1 SGHRS and CDR2 YFSETQ. The CDR3 reads CANSLGTVRGAEKLFF. CDR3 DNA sequence: TGCGCCAACAGCTTGGGGACGGTTCGAGGGGCTGAAAAACTGTTTTTT.

This clonotype was picked up many times. The gene calls are TRBV20-1 and TRBJ2-5; TRBD2 aligns across 12 bases. V dropped 3 bases and J dropped 2; count of bases not matched to a gene: 1. The CDR3 is 14 amino acids. Germline CDR1 is DFQATT and CDR2 is SNEGSKA (reference sequence). The CDR3 bases are TGCAGTGCTAGCCTAGCGGGAGGGCAAGAGACCCAGTACTTC. This gives the protein CSASLAGGQETQYF.

This clonotype appeared many times. V gene TRBV11-2 combines with J gene TRBJ2-4, with D uncertain. The germline V gene has CDR1 SGHAT and CDR2 FQNNGV. This CDR3 has 14 residues. Trimming shortened V by 5 bases and J by 1 base, and 9 bases separated the two germline ends. The CDR3, as DNA: TGTGCCAGCAGCCCACCGTGGGCCAAAAACATTCAGTACTTC. This encodes CASSPPWAKNIQYF.

V gene TRBV30 combines with J gene TRBJ1-1; no reliable D call. The CDR3 is made up of 14 amino acids. Deletions cut 3 bases from V and 0 bases from J, with 11 bases between. The germline gives CDR1 GTSNPN, CDR2 SVGIG (reference sequence). In DNA, the CDR3 is TGTGCCTGGAGGGACCGGGCCTTGAACACTGAAGCTTTCTTT. Protein sequence: CAWRDRALNTEAFF.

This clonotype turned up a few times. This chain joins TRBV28 and TRBJ2-7, with D possibly TRBD1 on 6 matching bases. Germline assignment: CDR1 MDHEN and CDR2 SYDVKM. CDR3 size: 12 residues. V lost 10 bases to trimming and J lost 2 bases, with 12 bases between them. The CDR3 protein is CATKTGAYEQYF. DNA of the CDR3: TGTGCCACAAAGACAGGTGCCTACGAGCAGTACTTC. Full variable domain (outside the CDR3, taken from reference TRBV28 and TRBJ2-7): DVKVTQSSRYLVKRTGEKVFLECVQDMDHENMFWYRQDPGLGLRLIYFSYDVKMKEKGDIPEGYSVSREKKERFSLILESASTNQTSMYLCATKTGAYEQYFGPGTRLTVT.

This clonotype has just a few counts. The chain joins TRBV20-1 to TRBJ2-1; 9 bases map to TRBD2. Germline V CDR1 and CDR2: DFQATT, SNEGSKA (reference sequence). V gave up 5 bases and J gave up 8 bases; unmatched junction bases: 13. There are 15 residues in the CDR3. The CDR3 nucleotides are TGCAGTGCTTTTAATCCGGGACTAGCATTCTATGAGCAGTTCTTC. Translated, it gives CSAFNPGLAFYEQFF.

In its sample, this clonotype was seen many times. The J gene is TRBJ1-1, the V gene TRBV6-5; TRBD1 is a possible D gene (6 bases). This CDR3 is 14 amino acids long. V was cut by 2 bases and J by 3 bases, with 10 bases left in between. The germline V gene encodes CDR1 MNHEY and CDR2 SVGAGI. The CDR3 loop is CASSYGDKDTEAFF. CDR3 DNA: TGTGCCAGCAGTTACGGGGACAAGGACACTGAAGCTTTCTTT.

In its sample, this clonotype was seen a few times. The V and J genes are TRBV12-3 or TRBV12-4 and TRBJ1-1; D not resolved. V shed 3 bases and J shed 11 bases, with 19 bases lying between them. This CDR3 region has 14 residues. For the CDR3, the DNA is TGTGCCAGCAGTTTGCCCGGTTCCTCAGGCGGGGCTTTCTTT. Translated, it gives CASSLPGSSGGAFF.

This clonotype turned up a few times. A read error is possible here, since a much larger clone lies one base away. The chain combines TRBV11-2 with TRBJ2-7; D unclear. This CDR3 comprises 11 residues. Germline CDR1 reads SGHAT; CDR2 reads FQNNGV. CDR3 nucleotides: TGTGCCAGGCCGGGCACGGCCGAGCAGTGCTTC. Amino acids: CARPGTAEQCF.

This clonotype was seen ten or more times. The chain employs TRBV28 and TRBJ2-3; the D is unclear. The CDR3 covers 18 residues. CDR1 is MDHEN and CDR2 is SYDVKM in the germline V gene. V gave up 4 bases and J gave up 2 bases, with 22 bases separating them. The CDR3 nucleotides read TGTGCCAGCAGTTCACAGTCACGGTGGTCCACCTTCACAGATACGCAGTATTTT. Residues: CASSSQSRWSTFTDTQYF.

This CDR3 reads CASSLSGGHNEQFF. As DNA, the CDR3 is TGTGCCAGCAGTTTATCGGGGGGACACAATGAGCAGTTCTTC. The V gene is TRBV28, the J gene TRBJ2-1, with 7 bases lining up with TRBD2. The V and J ends lost 1 base and 5 bases, in that order; junction bases with no gene match: 2. Germline values: CDR1 MDHEN, CDR2 SYDVKM. This CDR3 comprises 14 residues.

This clonotype was seen just once. The rearrangement uses TRBV5-1 and TRBJ2-7; 10 nucleotides agree with TRBD1. In germline, CDR1 is SGHRS, CDR2 YFSETQ. Unmatched junction bases numbered 8, after V lost 3 bases and J lost 2 bases. CDR3 length: 16 amino acids. CDR3 nucleotides: TGCGCCAGCAGCTCCGGGACAGGGGAACGGGCCTACGAGCAGTACTTC. This sequence encodes CASSSGTGERAYEQYF.

J is TRBJ2-2 and V is TRBV5-4; the match to TRBD2 covers 12 bases. The CDR3 has 16 residues. The V gene's germline CDR1 is SGHNT and CDR2 YYREEE (reference sequence). The V gene end was trimmed by 4 bases and the J gene end by 4 bases; junction bases not matched to a gene: 5. Here the CDR3 reads CASSPGTSGSTGELFF. CDR3 bases: TGTGCCAGCAGCCCCGGGACTAGCGGGTCCACCGGGGAGCTGTTTTTT. The entire variable domain, with the rest obtained from reference TRBV5-4 and TRBJ2-2, is as follows: ETGVTQSPTHLIKTRGQQVTLRCSSQSGHNTVSWYQQALGQGPQFIFQYYREEENGRGNFPPRFSGLQFPNYSSELNVNALELDDSALYLCASSPGTSGSTGELFFGEGSRLTVL.

The V call is TRBV20-1, the J call TRBJ1-5; no clear D gene. Per germline, CDR1 DFQATT and CDR2 SNEGSKA (reference sequence). The CDR3 runs 13 residues. The V and J ends lost 3 bases and 8 bases respectively, with 14 bases between them. The CDR3 region has the DNA TGCAGTGCTAGGGTTTGGGGTGTCGAGCCCCAGCATTTT. Amino acid sequence: CSARVWGVEPQHF.

The chain combines TRBV5-4 with TRBJ2-2; D is ambiguous. The CDR3 length is 14 residues. V was cut by 0 bases and J by 5 bases, with 8 bases left in between. Germline CDR1 is SGHNT and CDR2 is YYREEE (reference sequence). The CDR3 DNA follows: TGTGCCAGCAGCTTGGACTCACCAACCGGGGAGCTGTTTTTT. It specifies CASSLDSPTGELFF.

This clonotype was detected ten times or more. V usage is TRBV28 and J usage is TRBJ2-7, with 7 nucleotides matching TRBD2. The CDR3 is made up of 17 amino acids. With V trimmed by 2 bases and J by 2 bases, 12 bases remained unmatched. In germline, CDR1 is MDHEN, CDR2 SYDVKM. In DNA form, the CDR3 reads TGTGCCAGCAGTTTAACCCCCGGGACTAACGCGGCCTACGAGCAGTACTTC. It yields the protein CASSLTPGTNAAYEQYF. The whole variable domain, remainder taken from reference TRBV28 and TRBJ2-7, is DVKVTQSSRYLVKRTGEKVFLECVQDMDHENMFWYRQDPGLGLRLIYFSYDVKMKEKGDIPEGYSVSREKKERFSLILESASTNQTSMYLCASSLTPGTNAAYEQYFGPGTRLTVT.

This clonotype was recorded a few times. The gene calls are TRBV4-3 and TRBJ2-7; tentative D call: TRBD2 (6 bases). The CDR3 length is 16 residues. The germline V and J ends were trimmed by 0 bases and 2 bases, with 14 bases remaining between them. Germline V CDR1 and CDR2: LGHNA, YSLEER. The CDR3 region is CASSQDSEGVTYEQYF. DNA for the CDR3: TGCGCCAGCAGCCAAGATTCGGAGGGAGTCACCTACGAGCAGTACTTC.

This clonotype was recorded once. At one end the junction does not follow the germline gene, possibly because of a read error. J is TRBJ1-2 and V is TRBV7-9; D not resolved. In germline, CDR1 is SEHNR, CDR2 FQNEAQ (reference sequence). The CDR3 runs 13 residues. The CDR3 sequence: CASNSATTPRSYF. In nucleotides, the CDR3 is TGTGCCAGCAACTCCGCCACGACGCCCCGATCCTACTTC.

This sequence joins TRBV7-9 and TRBJ2-7; the D gene is possibly TRBD2 (6 bases). V lost 4 bases to trimming and J lost 9 bases, with 19 bases between them. Germline CDR1 reads SEHNR; CDR2 reads FQNEAQ (reference sequence). CDR3 length: 14 amino acids. Written as DNA, the CDR3 is TGTGCCAGCAGCTCGACGATCGGGGGACCGGTGCAGTACTTC. It yields the protein CASSSTIGGPVQYF.